One sample yielded the 22 T cell receptor beta chains listed below, sequenced in a study of T-cell reconstitution after alpha-beta-depleted transplantation in children. During its preparation, the TCRbeta library received unique molecular identifiers. TCRdb re-derived calls from the PCR reads in MiXCR, one entry per CDR3 protein. The sample includes hundreds of thousands of distinct CDR3 sequences, roughly 7.7% of them seen just once. Sequencing used PBMCs, mostly from graft donor cells, obtained 180 days after TCRalphabeta/CD19-depleted stem cell transplant. These receptors all come from a male patient between 5 and 17 years old who had a stem cell transplant for acute lymphoblastic leukemia, so the T cells may come from the graft donor.

A few counts support this clonotype. The chain joins TRBV10-3 to TRBJ2-2, with 9 nucleotides matching TRBD1. V was clipped by 10 bases and J by 7 bases; unmatched bases: 19. Germline CDR1 reads ENHRY; CDR2 reads SYGVKD. This CDR3 is built from 17 residues. The chain's CDR3 is CATRLGRDRDEVGELFF. The DNA of the CDR3 is TGTGCCACCCGACTTGGCCGGGACAGGGATGAAGTCGGGGAGCTGTTTTTT.

There are many counts of this clonotype. This chain uses TRBV28 with TRBJ2-4, with 8 bases aligning to TRBD1. Germline trimming cut 3 bases from V and 6 bases from J; bases unmatched to any gene: 1. Germline CDR1 is MDHEN and CDR2 is SYDVKM. The length of the CDR3 is 13 residues. The CDR3 protein is CASSFRGPNIQYF. CDR3 nucleotides: TGTGCCAGCAGTTTCAGGGGGCCAAACATTCAGTACTTC.

This clonotype has at least ten counts. V and J are TRBV6-5 and TRBJ2-2; D perhaps matches TRBD2 (5 bases). The germline gives CDR1 MNHEY, CDR2 SVGAGI. V gave up 4 bases and J gave up 7 bases, with 13 bases separating them. The CDR3 covers 14 residues. The CDR3 DNA follows: TGTGCCAGCAGTTGGGGTAAAGGGAGCGGGGAGCTGTTTTTT. This codes for CASSWGKGSGELFF.

The genes are TRBV20-1 and TRBJ2-7; possibly TRBD1 or TRBD2 for D (12 bases each). The V end lost 5 bases, the J end lost 4 bases, and 33 bases lay between the germline ends. The CDR3 sequence is 19 residues long. Germline V lookup: CDR1 DFQATT, CDR2 SNEGSKA (reference sequence). The CDR3 nucleotides are TGCAGTGCTCCGGGACAGGGGGCTGCTAGCGGGAGGGCCAGGTACGAGCAGTACTTC. It yields the protein CSAPGQGAASGRARYEQYF.

In its sample, this clonotype was seen many times. The chain employs TRBV12-3 or TRBV12-4 and TRBJ1-2; a weak D match, TRBD1 (6 bases). This CDR3 has 12 residues. The V and J ends lost 6 bases and 7 bases respectively, with 12 bases between them. In DNA, the CDR3 is TGTGCCAGCAGCGGGGGCCCAGGTGGCTACACCTTC. As protein: CASSGGPGGYTF.

The chain carries TRBV27 and TRBJ1-4; 7 bases match TRBD1. Germline loops: CDR1 MNHEY, CDR2 SMNVEV (reference sequence). V trimming: 5 bases; J trimming: 10 bases; junction bases outside the gene matches: 10. The length of the CDR3 is 14 residues. The CDR3 sequence is CASSLQGRGVKLFF. CDR3 nucleotides: TGTGCCAGCAGTCTACAGGGGCGAGGTGTAAAACTGTTTTTT.

In this sample, this clonotype turned up many times. This sequence joins TRBV6-9 and TRBJ2-1; D might be TRBD1 or TRBD2, each matching 5 bases. Germline values: CDR1 MNHGY, CDR2 SVAAGI. V lost 6 bases, J lost 2 bases, and 14 bases lay in between. The CDR3 length is 15 residues. The CDR3 here is CASSRDAKPYNEQFF. CDR3 sequence (DNA): TGTGCCAGCAGCCGGGACGCGAAGCCCTACAATGAGCAGTTCTTC.

This clonotype was detected ten times or more. The chain links TRBV5-1 to TRBJ2-7, with 7 positions matching TRBD1. The V and J ends lost 1 base and 0 bases, in that order; junction bases with no gene match: 4. The CDR3 spans 15 residues. Germline values: CDR1 SGHRS, CDR2 YFSETQ. The CDR3 DNA reads as TGCGCCAGCAGCTTGTCGGACAGGAACTCCTACGAGCAGTACTTC. Translation gives CASSLSDRNSYEQYF.

This clonotype was recorded a few times. The genes are TRBV2 and TRBJ1-3; D is unclear. This CDR3 is built from 12 residues. The V end was cut by 6 bases, the J end by 3 bases, with 6 bases between. Germline CDR1 is SNHLY and CDR2 is FYNNEI. CDR3 in DNA: TGTGCCAGCAGGGACGGTGGAAACACCATATATTTT. This encodes CASRDGGNTIYF.

This clonotype showed up many times. CDR3 nucleotide sequence: TGTGCCACCAGTGACCTAAAAGAGACCCAGTACTTC. Residues: CATSDLKETQYF. The chain has TRBV24-1 and TRBJ2-5; D remains ambiguous. Germline CDR1 and CDR2: KGHDR and SFDVKD. The CDR3 runs to 12 residues. Trimming stripped 4 bases from V and 3 bases from J, with 5 bases between.

This clonotype was observed at least ten times. The chain couples TRBV5-1 to TRBJ2-3, with 15 bases matching TRBD2. The CDR3 is made up of 16 amino acids. V trimming: 4 bases; J trimming: 4 bases; junction bases outside the gene matches: 4. Germline CDR1 is SGHRS and CDR2 is YFSETQ. CDR3 DNA sequence: TGCGCCAGCAGCCGGGGGACTAGCGGGAGGTCAGATACGCAGTATTTT. Translating it yields CASSRGTSGRSDTQYF. Together with reference TRBV5-1 and TRBJ2-3, the CDR3 gives the full variable domain: KAGVTQTPRYLIKTRGQQVTLSCSPISGHRSVSWYQQTPGQGLQFLFEYFSETQRNKGNFPGRFSGRQFSNSRSEMNVSTLELGDSALYLCASSRGTSGRSDTQYFGPGTRLTVL.

In its sample, this clonotype was seen once. This sequence may be a read error, since a much larger clone differs from it by one base. V is TRBV12-5 and J is TRBJ2-1; either TRBD1 or TRBD2 may supply D (5 bases each). Trimming removed 3 bases at V and 12 bases at J, with 18 bases between. The CDR3 has 14 amino acids. Germline assignment: CDR1 LGHNT and CDR2 FRNRAP. The CDR3: CASGFSTLGRSQFF. The DNA of the CDR3 is TGTGCTAGTGGTTTCTCGACCCTGGGACGATCGCAGTTCTTC.

This clonotype was detected ten times or more. This chain uses TRBV7-9 with TRBJ2-5; the D gene is possibly TRBD2 (6 bases). Trimming removed 10 bases from V and 1 base from J, with 22 bases in between. The length of the CDR3 is 16 residues. Germline lookup yields CDR1 SEHNR and CDR2 FQNEAQ (reference sequence). The CDR3 DNA sequence: TGTGCCACCCCCCCCGCGGGACCTACGTTCCAAGAGACCCAGTACTTC. Protein: CATPPAGPTFQETQYF.

This clonotype was counted at least ten times. The chain links TRBV3-1 to TRBJ1-2, with D tentatively TRBD1 (6 bases). Trimming pared 7 bases from V and 9 bases from J, leaving 24 bases between. The CDR3 loop spans 15 amino acids. CDR1 is LGHDT and CDR2 is YNNKEL in the germline V gene (reference sequence). For the CDR3, the DNA is TGTGCCAGCACCTCCGGCTTATGGAGGGGGGACCGCTACACCTTC. As protein: CASTSGLWRGDRYTF.

This clonotype was seen at least ten times. The rearrangement uses TRBV9 and TRBJ2-7; TRBD2 is a possible D gene (6 bases). The germline V gene has CDR1 SGDLS and CDR2 YYNGEE. The CDR3 spans 15 residues. V was cut by 0 bases and J by 2 bases, with 12 bases left in between. The CDR3 is CASSVGGDPPYEQYF. In DNA, the CDR3 is TGTGCCAGCAGCGTAGGCGGGGACCCACCCTACGAGCAGTACTTC.

In this sample, this clonotype turned up many times. The gene calls are TRBV10-1 and TRBJ1-5; D remains unclear. CDR3 length: 14 amino acids. Germline CDR1 and CDR2: WNHNN and SYGVQD (reference sequence). The V end was cut by 2 bases, the J end by 0 bases, with 5 bases between. The CDR3 reads CASSERVSNQPQHF. CDR3 DNA: TGCGCCAGCAGTGAGAGGGTTAGCAATCAGCCCCAGCATTTT.

This clonotype was picked up many times. The gene calls are TRBV20-1 and TRBJ2-1; D call uncertain. The CDR3 spans 14 residues. Germline CDR1 and CDR2: DFQATT and SNEGSKA (reference sequence). V was pared by 1 base and J by 9 bases, with 16 bases between. This CDR3 reads CSARAATPHAEQFF. CDR3 sequence (DNA): TGCAGTGCTAGAGCGGCTACTCCCCACGCTGAGCAGTTCTTC.

Ten or more counts support this clonotype. V usage is TRBV27 and J usage is TRBJ2-2; 7 bases are a match to TRBD2. CDR1 is MNHEY and CDR2 is SMNVEV in the germline V gene (reference sequence). V was pared by 3 bases and J by 7 bases, with 5 bases of the junction left unmatched. This CDR3 has 14 amino acids. The CDR3 loop reads CASSFGTKVGELFF. CDR3 sequence (DNA): TGTGCCAGCAGTTTCGGGACTAAAGTCGGGGAGCTGTTTTTT.

This clonotype was observed once. V gene TRBV15 combines with J gene TRBJ2-2; 7 bases line up with TRBD2. V dropped 8 bases and J dropped 4; count of bases not matched to a gene: 7. Germline V lookup: CDR1 LNHNV, CDR2 YYDKDF (reference sequence). The CDR3 is made up of 14 amino acids. The CDR3 DNA sequence: TGTGCCACCGGCCTCGGGGGGACCACCGGGGAGCTGTTTTTT. This translates into CATGLGGTTGELFF.

The sample holds many counts of this clonotype. The chain has TRBV6-1 and TRBJ2-2; a possible D gene is TRBD2 (6 bases). Germline V gene sequence: CDR1 MNHNS, CDR2 SASEGT. There are 13 residues in the CDR3. Between the trimmed V and J ends, which lost 10 bases and 2 bases, there was a span of 11 bases. CDR3: CATVRGNTGELFF. CDR3 DNA sequence: TGTGCCACCGTGCGGGGCAACACCGGGGAGCTGTTTTTT.

In its sample, this clonotype was seen many times. The chain uses TRBV28 and TRBJ2-3, with D hard to call. The CDR3 contains 11 residues. Per germline, CDR1 MDHEN and CDR2 SYDVKM. Trimming cost V 4 bases and J 9 bases, with 8 bases left between them. The DNA of the CDR3 is TGTGCCAGCAGTTGGAGTGAGACGCAGTATTTT. It yields the protein CASSWSETQYF.

This clonotype was recorded at least ten times. The chain combines TRBV28 with TRBJ1-6; D ambiguous. Germline values: CDR1 MDHEN, CDR2 SYDVKM. The V gene lost 2 bases and the J gene lost 0 bases, with 17 bases spanning the gap. This CDR3 contains 19 residues. DNA of the CDR3: TGTGCCAGCAGTTTAACGCCACGGGTCTCACTCTCCTATAATTCACCCCTCCACTTT. Its protein product is CASSLTPRVSLSYNSPLHF.